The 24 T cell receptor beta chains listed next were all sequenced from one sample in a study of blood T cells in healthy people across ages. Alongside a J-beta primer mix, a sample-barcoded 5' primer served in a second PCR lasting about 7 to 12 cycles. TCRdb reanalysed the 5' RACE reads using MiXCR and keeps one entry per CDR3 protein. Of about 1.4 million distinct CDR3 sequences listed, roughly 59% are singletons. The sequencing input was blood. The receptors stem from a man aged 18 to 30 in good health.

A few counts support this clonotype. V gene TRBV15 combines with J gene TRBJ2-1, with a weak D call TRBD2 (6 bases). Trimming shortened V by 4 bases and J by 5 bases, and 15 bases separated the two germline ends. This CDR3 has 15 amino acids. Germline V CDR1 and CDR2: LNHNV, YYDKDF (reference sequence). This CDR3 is CATSTSGRSHNEQFF. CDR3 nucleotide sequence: TGTGCCACCAGCACCAGCGGGCGGAGCCACAATGAGCAGTTCTTC.

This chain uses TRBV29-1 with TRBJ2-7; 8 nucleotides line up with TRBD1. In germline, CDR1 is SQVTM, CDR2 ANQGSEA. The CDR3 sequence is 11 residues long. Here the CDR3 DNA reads TGCAGGTCGGGACAGGTCGGCGAGCAGTACTTC. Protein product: CRSGQVGEQYF.

CDR3 region: CASSLGGRGIDEQFF. Written as DNA, the CDR3 is TGCGCCAGCAGCTTGGGGGGCAGGGGAATTGATGAGCAGTTCTTC. The chain carries TRBV5-1 and TRBJ2-1, with D perhaps matching TRBD1 (6 bases). The CDR3 contains 15 residues. CDR1 and CDR2 from the germline V gene are SGHRS and YFSETQ. Trimming pared 0 bases from V and 8 bases from J, leaving 15 bases between.

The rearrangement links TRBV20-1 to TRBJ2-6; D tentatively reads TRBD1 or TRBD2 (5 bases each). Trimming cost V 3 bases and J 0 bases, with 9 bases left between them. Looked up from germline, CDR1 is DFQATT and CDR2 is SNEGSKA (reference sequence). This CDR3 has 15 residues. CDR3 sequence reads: CSARMRGSGANVLTF. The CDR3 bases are TGCAGTGCTAGGATGAGGGGCTCTGGGGCCAACGTCCTGACTTTC.

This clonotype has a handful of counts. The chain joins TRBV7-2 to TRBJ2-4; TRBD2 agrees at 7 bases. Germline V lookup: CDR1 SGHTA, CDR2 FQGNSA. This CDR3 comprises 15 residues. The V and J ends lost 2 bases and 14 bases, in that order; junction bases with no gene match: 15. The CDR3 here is CASSLLGGEGEPKYF. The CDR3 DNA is TGTGCCAGCAGCTTATTGGGGGGGGAAGGAGAGCCCAAGTACTTC.

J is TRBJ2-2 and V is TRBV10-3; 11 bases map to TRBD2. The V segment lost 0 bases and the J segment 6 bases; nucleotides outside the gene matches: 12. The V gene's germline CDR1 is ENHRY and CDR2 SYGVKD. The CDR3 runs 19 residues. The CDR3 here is CAISESRLAGGRDSGELFF. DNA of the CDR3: TGTGCCATCAGTGAGTCGAGGCTAGCGGGAGGCCGGGATTCCGGGGAGCTGTTTTTT.

The CDR3 protein is CAIDKGGANTEAFF. CDR3 DNA: TGTGCCATCGATAAAGGGGGGGCGAACACTGAAGCTTTCTTT. The V and J genes are TRBV21-1 and TRBJ1-1; TRBD1 is the table's D call and was not checked against the DNA. TRBV21-1 is termed a pseudogene. The CDR3 covers 14 residues.

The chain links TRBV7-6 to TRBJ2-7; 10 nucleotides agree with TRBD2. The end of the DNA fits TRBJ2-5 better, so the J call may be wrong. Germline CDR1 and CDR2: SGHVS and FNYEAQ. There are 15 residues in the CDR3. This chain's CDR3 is CASSFALAGQETQYF. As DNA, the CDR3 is TGTGCCAGCAGCTTTGCACTAGCGGGACAAGAGACCCAGTACTTC.

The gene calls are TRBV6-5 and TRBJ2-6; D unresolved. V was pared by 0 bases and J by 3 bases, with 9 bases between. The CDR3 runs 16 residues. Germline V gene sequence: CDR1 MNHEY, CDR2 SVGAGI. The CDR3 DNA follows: TGTGCCAGCAGTTACTCGACTTCAGGTGGGGCCAACGTCCTGACTTTC. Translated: CASSYSTSGGANVLTF.

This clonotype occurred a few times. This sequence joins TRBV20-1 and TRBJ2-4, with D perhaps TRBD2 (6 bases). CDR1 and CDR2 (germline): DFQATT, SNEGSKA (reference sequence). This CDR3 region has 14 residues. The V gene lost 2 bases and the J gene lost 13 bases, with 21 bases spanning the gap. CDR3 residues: CSARPGTVGGEQYF. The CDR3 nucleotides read TGCAGTGCTAGACCTGGGACTGTTGGCGGGGAGCAGTACTTC.

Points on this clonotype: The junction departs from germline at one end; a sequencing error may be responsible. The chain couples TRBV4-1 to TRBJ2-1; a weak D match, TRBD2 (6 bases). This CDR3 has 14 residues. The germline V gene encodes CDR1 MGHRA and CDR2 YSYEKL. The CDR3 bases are TGCGCCATCAGCCAAGAATTAGCGGACAATGAGCAGTTCTTC. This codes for CAISQELADNEQFF.

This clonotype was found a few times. The CDR3 DNA follows: TGTGCCAGCAGTTTATCGTGGGGCGGGAGGTGGGATACGCAGTATTTT. This sequence encodes CASSLSWGGRWDTQYF. The chain couples TRBV27 to TRBJ2-3; 8 nucleotides agree with TRBD2. V shed 0 bases, J shed 6 bases, and the junction held 8 bases outside the gene matches. This CDR3 contains 16 residues. Germline V lookup: CDR1 MNHEY, CDR2 SMNVEV (reference sequence).

The CDR3 sequence: CSVDRESDYGYTF. In DNA form, the CDR3 reads TGCAGCGTGGACAGGGAGTCGGACTATGGCTACACCTTC. This chain links TRBV29-1 with TRBJ1-2; 8 bases are a match to TRBD1. J lost 3 bases, V lost 6 bases, and 6 bases had no gene match. This CDR3 is 13 amino acids long. Germline assignment: CDR1 SQVTM and CDR2 ANQGSEA.

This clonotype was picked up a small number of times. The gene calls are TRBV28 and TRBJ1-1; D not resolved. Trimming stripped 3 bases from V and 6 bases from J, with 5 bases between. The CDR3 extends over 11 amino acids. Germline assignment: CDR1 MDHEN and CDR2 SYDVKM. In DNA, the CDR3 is TGTGCCAGCAGTTTTTCTGCTGAAGCTTTCTTT. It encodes CASSFSAEAFF.

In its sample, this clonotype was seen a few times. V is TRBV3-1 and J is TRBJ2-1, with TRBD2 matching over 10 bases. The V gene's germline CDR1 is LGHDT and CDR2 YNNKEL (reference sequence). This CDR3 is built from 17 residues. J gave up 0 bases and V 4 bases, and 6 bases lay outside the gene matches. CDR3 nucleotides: TGTGCCAGCAGCCGGATAGCTAGCGGGAGCTCCTACAATGAGCAGTTCTTC. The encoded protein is CASSRIASGSSYNEQFF.

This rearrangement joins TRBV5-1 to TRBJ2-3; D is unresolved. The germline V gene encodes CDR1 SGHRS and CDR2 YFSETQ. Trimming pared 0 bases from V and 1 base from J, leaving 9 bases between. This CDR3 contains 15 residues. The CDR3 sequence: CASSLAVSGTDTQYF. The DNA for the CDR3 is TGCGCCAGCAGCTTGGCCGTGTCCGGCACAGATACGCAGTATTTT.

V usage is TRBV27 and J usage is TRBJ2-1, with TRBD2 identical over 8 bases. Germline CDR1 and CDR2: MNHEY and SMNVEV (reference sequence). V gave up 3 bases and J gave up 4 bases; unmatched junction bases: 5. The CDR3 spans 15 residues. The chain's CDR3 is CASSFAGGRYNEQFF. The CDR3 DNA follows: TGTGCCAGCAGTTTCGCGGGGGGCCGTTACAATGAGCAGTTCTTC.

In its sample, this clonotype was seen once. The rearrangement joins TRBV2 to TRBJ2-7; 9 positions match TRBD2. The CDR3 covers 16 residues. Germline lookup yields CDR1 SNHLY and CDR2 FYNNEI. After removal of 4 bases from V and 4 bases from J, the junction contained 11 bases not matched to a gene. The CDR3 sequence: CASSGDASGISYEQYF. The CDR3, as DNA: TGTGCCAGCAGTGGGGACGCTAGCGGGATATCTTACGAGCAGTACTTC. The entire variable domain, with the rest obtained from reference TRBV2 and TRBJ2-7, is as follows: EPEVTQTPSHQVTQMGQEVILRCVPISNHLYFYWYRQILGQKVEFLVSFYNNEISEKSEIFDDQFSVERPDGSNFTLKIRSTKLEDSAMYFCASSGDASGISYEQYFGPGTRLTVT.

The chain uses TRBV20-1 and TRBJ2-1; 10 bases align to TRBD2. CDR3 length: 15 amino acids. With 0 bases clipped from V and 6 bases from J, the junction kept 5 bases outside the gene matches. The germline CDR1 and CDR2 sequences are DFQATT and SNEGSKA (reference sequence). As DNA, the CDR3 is TGCAGTGCTAGAGATCCTAGCGGGAGATCCAATGAGCAGTTCTTC. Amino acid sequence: CSARDPSGRSNEQFF.

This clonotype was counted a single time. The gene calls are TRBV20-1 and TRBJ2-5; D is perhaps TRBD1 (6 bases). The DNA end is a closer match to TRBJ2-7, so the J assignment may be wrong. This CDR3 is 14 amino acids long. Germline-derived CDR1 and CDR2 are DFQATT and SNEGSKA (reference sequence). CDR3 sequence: CSASGAGDLYEQYF. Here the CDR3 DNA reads TGCAGTGCTAGTGGGGCAGGGGATCTCTACGAGCAGTACTTC.

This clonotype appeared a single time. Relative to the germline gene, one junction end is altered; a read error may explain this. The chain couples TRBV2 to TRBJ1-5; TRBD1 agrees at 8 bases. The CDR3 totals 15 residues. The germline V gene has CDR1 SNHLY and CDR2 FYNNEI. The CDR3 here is CASRSGTGTHQPQHF. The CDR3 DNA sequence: TGTGCTAGCAGGAGCGGGACAGGAACTCATCAGCCCCAGCATTTT.

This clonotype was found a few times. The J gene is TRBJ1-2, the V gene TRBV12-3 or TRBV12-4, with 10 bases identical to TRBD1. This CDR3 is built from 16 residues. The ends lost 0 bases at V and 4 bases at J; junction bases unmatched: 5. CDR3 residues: CASSLAPGQGIYGYTF. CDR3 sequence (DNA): TGTGCCAGCAGTTTAGCGCCGGGACAGGGGATCTATGGCTACACCTTC.

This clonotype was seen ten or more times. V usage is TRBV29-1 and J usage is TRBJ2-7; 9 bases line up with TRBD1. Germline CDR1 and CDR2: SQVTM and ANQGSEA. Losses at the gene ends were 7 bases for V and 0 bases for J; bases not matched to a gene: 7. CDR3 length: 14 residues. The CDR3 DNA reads TGCAGCGCCATGGGACAGGGAAGCTCCTACGAGCAGTACTTC. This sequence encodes CSAMGQGSSYEQYF.

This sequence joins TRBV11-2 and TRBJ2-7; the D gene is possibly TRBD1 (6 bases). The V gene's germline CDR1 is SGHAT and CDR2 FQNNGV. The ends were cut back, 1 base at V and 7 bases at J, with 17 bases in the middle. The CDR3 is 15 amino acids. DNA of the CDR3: TGTGCCAGCAGCTTAGGTAGGACAGCTTACAATGAGCAGTACTTC. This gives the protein CASSLGRTAYNEQYF. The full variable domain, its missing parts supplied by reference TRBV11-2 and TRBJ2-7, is EAGVAQSPRYKIIEKRQSVAFWCNPISGHATLYWYQQILGQGPKLLIQFQNNGVVDDSQLPKDRFSAERLKGVDSTLKIQPAKLEDSAVYLCASSLGRTAYNEQYFGPGTRLTVT.